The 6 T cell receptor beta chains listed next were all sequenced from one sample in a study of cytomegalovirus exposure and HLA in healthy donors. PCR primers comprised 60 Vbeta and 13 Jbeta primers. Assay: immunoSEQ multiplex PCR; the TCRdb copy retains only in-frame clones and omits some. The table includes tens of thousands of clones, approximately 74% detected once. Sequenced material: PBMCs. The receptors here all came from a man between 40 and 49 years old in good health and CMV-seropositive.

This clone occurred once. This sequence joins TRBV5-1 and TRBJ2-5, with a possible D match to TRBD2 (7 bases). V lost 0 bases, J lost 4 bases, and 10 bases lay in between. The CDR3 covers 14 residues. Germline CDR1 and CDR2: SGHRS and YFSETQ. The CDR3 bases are TGCGCCAGCAGCTTGGAGGGGGGGGCAGAGACCCAGTACTTC. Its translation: CASSLEGGAETQYF.

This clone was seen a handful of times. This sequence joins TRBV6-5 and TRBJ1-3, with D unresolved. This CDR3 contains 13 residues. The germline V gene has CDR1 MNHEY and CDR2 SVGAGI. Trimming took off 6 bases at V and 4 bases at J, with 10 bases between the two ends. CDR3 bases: TGTGCCAGCAGCCGAGAGGCCGGAAACACCATATATTTT. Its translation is CASSREAGNTIYF.

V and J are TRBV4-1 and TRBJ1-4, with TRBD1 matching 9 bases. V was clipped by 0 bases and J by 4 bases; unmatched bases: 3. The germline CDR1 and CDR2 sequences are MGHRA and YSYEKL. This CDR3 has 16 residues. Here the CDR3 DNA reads TGCGCCAGCAGCCAAGAGCTGACAGGGGGTAATGAAAAACTGTTTTTT. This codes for CASSQELTGGNEKLFF.

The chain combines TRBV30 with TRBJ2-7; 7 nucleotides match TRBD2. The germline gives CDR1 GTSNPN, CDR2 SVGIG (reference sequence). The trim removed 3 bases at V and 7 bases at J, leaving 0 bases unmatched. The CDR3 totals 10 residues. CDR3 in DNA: TGTGCCTGGAGGGGGGGGGAGCAGTACTTC. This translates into CAWRGGEQYF.

The CDR3 bases are TGTGCCAGCAGTCGGACAGGGGGAAGCTCCTACAATGAGCAGTTCTTC. This sequence encodes CASSRTGGSSYNEQFF. The chain uses TRBV27 and TRBJ2-1, with 10 nucleotides matching TRBD1. Per germline, CDR1 MNHEY and CDR2 SMNVEV (reference sequence). The CDR3 has 16 amino acids. V lost 5 bases, J lost 0 bases, and 4 bases stayed unmatched.

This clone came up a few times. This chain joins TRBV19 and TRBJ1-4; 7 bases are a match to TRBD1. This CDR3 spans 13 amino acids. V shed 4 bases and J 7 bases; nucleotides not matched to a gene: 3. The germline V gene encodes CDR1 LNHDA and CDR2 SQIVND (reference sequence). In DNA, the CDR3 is TGTGCCAGTAGTACCGACAGGGCTGAAAAACTGTTTTTT. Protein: CASSTDRAEKLFF.